A single sample gave rise to the 20 T cell receptor beta chains below, sequenced in a study of cytomegalovirus exposure and HLA in healthy donors. PCR involved 60 Vbeta and 13 Jbeta primers. Assay: immunoSEQ multiplex PCR; the TCRdb copy retains only in-frame clones and omits some. The table lists 150,000 to 200,000 clones, around 84% of them singletons. Sequenced: PBMCs. All receptors come from a middle-aged woman in good health and CMV-seronegative.

The chain uses TRBV2 and TRBJ1-4, with 7 bases fitting TRBD1. The CDR3 runs 15 residues. CDR1 and CDR2 from the germline V gene are SNHLY and FYNNEI. Unmatched junction bases numbered 12, after V lost 6 bases and J lost 8 bases. CDR3 DNA: TGTGCCAGCAGGGTTACAGGGGACCTAGACGAAAAACTGTTTTTT. It is translated as CASRVTGDLDEKLFF.

J is TRBJ2-3 and V is TRBV4-1; TRBD2 aligns across 7 bases. This CDR3 is built from 15 residues. CDR1 is MGHRA and CDR2 is YSYEKL in the germline V gene. V gave up 4 bases and J gave up 6 bases; unmatched junction bases: 10. CDR3 coding DNA: TGCGCCAGCAGCCCAGCGGGGACGGAGGGGGATACGCAGTATTTT. Its protein product is CASSPAGTEGDTQYF.

CDR3 sequence: CSAQDRQETQYF. The CDR3 nucleotides read TGCAGCGCCCAGGACAGGCAAGAGACCCAGTACTTC. This chain joins TRBV29-1 and TRBJ2-5; 7 nucleotides agree with TRBD1. Germline V gene lookup returns CDR1 SQVTM and CDR2 ANQGSEA. The CDR3 extends over 12 amino acids. Trimming cost V 7 bases and J 2 bases; bases outside gene matches: 4.

As regards this clone: Other DNA sequences from this sample encode an identical CDR3 as well. The V call is TRBV4-1, the J call TRBJ1-2; 7 positions match TRBD1. The germline CDR1 and CDR2 sequences are MGHRA and YSYEKL. The V gene end was trimmed by 1 base and the J gene end by 3 bases; junction bases not matched to a gene: 5. The CDR3 loop spans 15 amino acids. The DNA for the CDR3 is TGCGCCAGCAGCCAAGGATCAGGGGGTGACTATGGCTACACCTTC. Translating gives CASSQGSGGDYGYTF.

The rearrangement links TRBV11-2 to TRBJ1-1; 8 bases agree with TRBD1. J gave up 10 bases and V 4 bases, and 2 bases lay outside the gene matches. This CDR3 spans 11 amino acids. From germline, CDR1 is SGHAT and CDR2 FQNNGV. The CDR3, as DNA: TGTGCCAGCAGCTCAGGACAGGGAGCTTTCTTT. Translated: CASSSGQGAFF.

The chain carries TRBV5-1 and TRBJ2-5; D is perhaps TRBD1 (6 bases). Germline V gene data show CDR1 as SGHRS and CDR2 as YFSETQ. The CDR3 contains 13 residues. Trimming removed 3 bases from V and 5 bases from J, with 11 bases in between. CDR3 in amino acids: CASSWDIGETQYF. The CDR3 DNA reads as TGCGCCAGCAGCTGGGACATAGGGGAGACCCAGTACTTC.

The sample holds one count of this clone. V gene TRBV4-2 combines with J gene TRBJ2-1; 9 positions agree with TRBD2. Germline trimming cut 1 base from V and 1 base from J; bases unmatched to any gene: 5. Germline assignment: CDR1 LGHNA and CDR2 YNFKEQ. The CDR3 totals 17 residues. CDR3 region: CASSQVGSGGSYNEQFF. CDR3 coding DNA: TGTGCCAGCAGCCAAGTGGGTAGCGGGGGTTCCTACAATGAGCAGTTCTTC.

The CDR3 reads CASSWQGINYGYTF. The CDR3 bases are TGTGCCAGCAGCTGGCAGGGAATAAACTATGGCTACACCTTC. The V call is TRBV11-2, the J call TRBJ1-2, with D perhaps TRBD1 (5 bases). V lost 4 bases, J lost 2 bases, and 11 bases lay in between. In germline, CDR1 is SGHAT, CDR2 FQNNGV. This CDR3 comprises 14 residues.

This clone came up once. Here the CDR3 reads CASSLLAIEETQYF. CDR3 sequence (DNA): TGTGCCAGCAGCTTACTCGCTATTGAAGAGACCCAGTACTTC. This chain joins TRBV11-2 and TRBJ2-5; D remains unclear. The CDR3 is 14 amino acids. Germline V CDR1 and CDR2: SGHAT, FQNNGV. The V end lost 2 bases, the J end lost 3 bases, and 10 bases lay between the germline ends.

The chain recombines TRBV9 with TRBJ2-2; 9 bases match TRBD2. The CDR3 is 15 amino acids. Germline V CDR1 and CDR2: SGDLS, YYNGEE. With 3 bases clipped from V and 2 bases from J, the junction kept 2 bases outside the gene matches. CDR3 amino acids: CASSGAGGNTGELFF. The CDR3 DNA reads as TGTGCCAGCAGCGGAGCGGGGGGTAACACCGGGGAGCTGTTTTTT. Full variable domain (missing parts from reference TRBV9 and TRBJ2-2): DSGVTQTPKHLITATGQRVTLRCSPRSGDLSVYWYQQSLDQGLQFLIQYYNGEERAKGNILERFSAQQFPDLHSELNLSSLELGDSALYFCASSGAGGNTGELFFGEGSRLTVL.

The genes are TRBV4-2 and TRBJ2-2; D possibly corresponds to TRBD2 (5 bases). The germline V gene has CDR1 LGHNA and CDR2 YNFKEQ. CDR3 length equals 18 residues. Deletions cut 1 base from V and 5 bases from J, with 20 bases between. CDR3 residues: CASSQALVRGWETGELFF. CDR3 nucleotides: TGTGCCAGCAGCCAAGCCCTCGTCCGGGGATGGGAGACCGGGGAGCTGTTTTTT.

CDR3 bases: TGCGCCAGCAGCTTGGATGGGGGGGGAAGTACTGATGAGCAGTTCTTC. Translation gives CASSLDGGGSTDEQFF. V gene TRBV5-1 combines with J gene TRBJ2-1; TRBD2 aligns across 7 bases. CDR1 and CDR2 (germline): SGHRS, YFSETQ. The CDR3 contains 16 residues. V lost 0 bases and J lost 8; bases outside the gene matches: 11.

This clone was counted only a few times. The chain uses TRBV6-1 and TRBJ1-5, with D perhaps matching TRBD1 (5 bases). The V end was cut by 2 bases, the J end by 1 base, with 12 bases between. Germline loops: CDR1 MNHNS, CDR2 SASEGT. The CDR3 length is 16 residues. The CDR3 coding sequence is TGTGCCAGCAGTGAATATAGGGGCAGGAGCAATCAGCCCCAGCATTTT. Translated: CASSEYRGRSNQPQHF.

The V call is TRBV6-5, the J call TRBJ2-3; 7 bases align to TRBD2. Germline V gene data show CDR1 as MNHEY and CDR2 as SVGAGI. Losses at the gene ends were 2 bases for V and 2 bases for J; bases not matched to a gene: 7. The CDR3 is made up of 16 amino acids. CDR3 region: CASSYEAGLTTDTQYF. The DNA for the CDR3 is TGTGCCAGCAGTTACGAAGCGGGACTTACCACAGATACGCAGTATTTT.

The chain has TRBV7-8 and TRBJ2-3; 7 bases fit TRBD2. CDR3 size: 15 residues. V was clipped by 3 bases and J by 3 bases; unmatched bases: 6. Looked up from germline, CDR1 is SGHVS and CDR2 is FQNEAQ. The CDR3 DNA reads as TGTGCCAGCAGCTTCTCTCGCGGGGGTACAGATACGCAGTATTTT. Encoded protein: CASSFSRGGTDTQYF. The full variable domain, its missing parts supplied by reference TRBV7-8 and TRBJ2-3, is GAGVSQSPRYKVAKRGQDVALRCDPISGHVSLFWYQQALGQGPEFLTYFQNEAQLDKSGLPSDRFFAERPEGSVSTLKIQRTQQEDSAVYLCASSFSRGGTDTQYFGPGTRLTVL.

V usage is TRBV2 and J usage is TRBJ1-5; D gene unclear. Per germline, CDR1 SNHLY and CDR2 FYNNEI. The CDR3 length is 12 residues. V was shortened by 4 bases and J by 6 bases, with 7 bases between the two germline ends. The CDR3 loop reads CASSAPVQPQHF. Here the CDR3 DNA reads TGTGCCAGCAGTGCCCCAGTTCAGCCCCAGCATTTT.

The chain uses TRBV5-4 and TRBJ1-4, with 7 bases fitting TRBD1. This CDR3 has 14 residues. In germline, CDR1 is SGHNT, CDR2 YYREEE (reference sequence). The J segment lost 4 bases and the V segment lost 4 bases, leaving 4 bases of the junction unmatched. CDR3 loop: CASSMGQNNEKLFF. Written as DNA, the CDR3 is TGTGCCAGCAGCATGGGACAGAATAATGAAAAACTGTTTTTT. The variable domain in full, with the rest retrieved from reference TRBV5-4 and TRBJ1-4, is ETGVTQSPTHLIKTRGQQVTLRCSSQSGHNTVSWYQQALGQGPQFIFQYYREEENGRGNFPPRFSGLQFPNYSSELNVNALELDDSALYLCASSMGQNNEKLFFGSGTQLSVL.

The J gene is TRBJ1-2, the V gene TRBV28; TRBD1 matches at 8 bases. The ends lost 6 bases at V and 5 bases at J; junction bases unmatched: 8. CDR3 length: 14 amino acids. The germline V gene encodes CDR1 MDHEN and CDR2 SYDVKM. The DNA for the CDR3 is TGTGCCAGCAGGGAGACAGGGGCGAGATATGGCTACACCTTC. Residues: CASRETGARYGYTF.

The chain employs TRBV5-4 and TRBJ2-3; 7 bases are shared with TRBD1. J was trimmed by 2 bases and V by 5 bases; bases with no gene match: 14. Germline CDR1 and CDR2: SGHNT and YYREEE (reference sequence). This CDR3 has 17 amino acids. In DNA form, the CDR3 reads TGTGCCAGCAGTAAACCCGGGACAGTCCTTAACACAGATACGCAGTATTTT. Encoded protein: CASSKPGTVLNTDTQYF.

This clone came up a few times. The gene calls are TRBV5-1 and TRBJ1-4; D remains unclear. V was clipped by 0 bases and J by 0 bases, with 12 bases between them. The CDR3 spans 17 residues. Germline V gene lookup returns CDR1 SGHRS and CDR2 YFSETQ. Here the CDR3 reads CASSLVPGSATNEKLFF. DNA of the CDR3: TGCGCCAGCAGCTTGGTCCCGGGGTCTGCAACTAATGAAAAACTGTTTTTT.